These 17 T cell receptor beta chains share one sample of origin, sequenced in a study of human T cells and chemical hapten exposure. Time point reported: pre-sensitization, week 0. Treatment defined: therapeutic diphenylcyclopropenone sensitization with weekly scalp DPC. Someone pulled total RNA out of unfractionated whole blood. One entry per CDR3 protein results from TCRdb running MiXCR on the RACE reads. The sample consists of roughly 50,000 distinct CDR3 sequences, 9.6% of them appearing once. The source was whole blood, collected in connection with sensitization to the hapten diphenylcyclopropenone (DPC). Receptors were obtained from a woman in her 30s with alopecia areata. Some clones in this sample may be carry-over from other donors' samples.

This chain's CDR3 is CASSSTGNPNVGYGYTF. The CDR3 coding sequence is TGTGCCAGCAGCTCGACCGGCAACCCCAACGTTGGCTATGGCTACACCTTC. The rearrangement joins TRBV13 to TRBJ1-2; D is uncertain. V lost 4 bases to trimming and J lost 4 bases, with 22 bases between them. The CDR3 length is 17 residues. Germline values: CDR1 PRHDT, CDR2 FYEKMQ (reference sequence).

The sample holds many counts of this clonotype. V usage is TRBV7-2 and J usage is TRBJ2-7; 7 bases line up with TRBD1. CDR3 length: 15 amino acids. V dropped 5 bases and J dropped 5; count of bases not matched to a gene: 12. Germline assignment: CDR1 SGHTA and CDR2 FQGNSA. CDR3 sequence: CASSRGQASGNEQYF. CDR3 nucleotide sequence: TGTGCCAGCAGCCGTGGACAGGCGAGCGGTAACGAGCAGTACTTC.

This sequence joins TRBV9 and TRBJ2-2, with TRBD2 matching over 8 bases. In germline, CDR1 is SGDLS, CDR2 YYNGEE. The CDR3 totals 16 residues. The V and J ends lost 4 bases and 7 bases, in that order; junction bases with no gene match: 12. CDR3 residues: CASSPHRGGLVGELFF. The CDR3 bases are TGTGCCAGCAGCCCCCACCGGGGGGGATTGGTCGGGGAGCTGTTTTTT. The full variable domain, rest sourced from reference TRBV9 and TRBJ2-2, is DSGVTQTPKHLITATGQRVTLRCSPRSGDLSVYWYQQSLDQGLQFLIQYYNGEERAKGNILERFSAQQFPDLHSELNLSSLELGDSALYFCASSPHRGGLVGELFFGEGSRLTVL.

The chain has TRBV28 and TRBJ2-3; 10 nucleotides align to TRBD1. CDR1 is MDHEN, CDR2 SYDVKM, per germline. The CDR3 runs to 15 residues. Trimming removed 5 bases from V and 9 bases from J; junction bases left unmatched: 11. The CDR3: CASSKPGQGSGTQYF. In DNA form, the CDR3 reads TGTGCCAGCAGTAAACCGGGACAGGGGTCTGGGACGCAGTATTTT.

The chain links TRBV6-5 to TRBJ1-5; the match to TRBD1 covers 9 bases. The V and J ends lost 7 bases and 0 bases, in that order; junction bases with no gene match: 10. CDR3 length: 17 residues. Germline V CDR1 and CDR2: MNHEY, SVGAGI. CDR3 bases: TGTGCCAGCAAACGACAGGGGGAAGAATATAGCAATCAGCCCCAGCATTTT. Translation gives CASKRQGEEYSNQPQHF.

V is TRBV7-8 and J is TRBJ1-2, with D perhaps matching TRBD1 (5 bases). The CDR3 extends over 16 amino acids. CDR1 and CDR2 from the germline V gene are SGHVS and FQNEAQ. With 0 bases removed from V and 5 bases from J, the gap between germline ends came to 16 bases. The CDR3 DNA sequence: TGTGCCAGCAGCTTAGCCACCGGGACGGTCGGATATGGCTACACCTTC. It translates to CASSLATGTVGYGYTF.

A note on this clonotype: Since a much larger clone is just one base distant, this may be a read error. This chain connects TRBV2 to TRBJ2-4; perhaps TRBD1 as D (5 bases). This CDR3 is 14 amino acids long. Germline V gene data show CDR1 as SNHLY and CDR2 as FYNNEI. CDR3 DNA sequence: TGTGCCAGCAGTGAGGGGCTAGTTATAAACATTCGGTACTTC. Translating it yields CASSEGLVINIRYF.

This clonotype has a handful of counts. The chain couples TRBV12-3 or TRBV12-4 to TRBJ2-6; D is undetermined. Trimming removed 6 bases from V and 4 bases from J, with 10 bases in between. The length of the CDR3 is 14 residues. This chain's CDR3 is CASSPLTGANVLTF. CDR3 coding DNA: TGTGCCAGCAGCCCTCTAACAGGGGCCAACGTCCTGACTTTC.

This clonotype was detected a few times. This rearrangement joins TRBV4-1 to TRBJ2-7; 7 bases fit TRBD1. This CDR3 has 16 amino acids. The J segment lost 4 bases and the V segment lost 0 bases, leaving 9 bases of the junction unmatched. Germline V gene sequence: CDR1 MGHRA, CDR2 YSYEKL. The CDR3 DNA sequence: TGCGCCAGCAGCCAAGAGAGGACGGGCAGGGGGTACGAGCAGTACTTC. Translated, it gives CASSQERTGRGYEQYF.

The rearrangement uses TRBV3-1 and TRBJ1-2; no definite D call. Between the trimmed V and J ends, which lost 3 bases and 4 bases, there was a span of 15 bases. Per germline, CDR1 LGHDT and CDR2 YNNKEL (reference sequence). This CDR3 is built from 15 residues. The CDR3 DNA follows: TGTGCCAGCAGCCATGAGTCATCCCCCATCTATGGCTACACCTTC. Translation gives CASSHESSPIYGYTF. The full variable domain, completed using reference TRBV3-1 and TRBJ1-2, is DTAVSQTPKYLVTQMGNDKSIKCEQNLGHDTMYWYKQDSKKFLKIMFSYNNKELIINETVPNRFSPKSPDKAHLNLHINSLELGDSAVYFCASSHESSPIYGYTFGSGTRLTVV.

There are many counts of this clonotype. The CDR3 sequence is CSAKRPGSEAFF. CDR3 nucleotides: TGCAGTGCTAAGAGGCCGGGGTCTGAAGCTTTCTTT. The chain joins TRBV20-1 to TRBJ1-1; D is uncertain. The length of the CDR3 is 12 residues. The V and J ends lost 4 bases and 6 bases respectively, with 12 bases between them. Germline CDR1 and CDR2: DFQATT and SNEGSKA (reference sequence).

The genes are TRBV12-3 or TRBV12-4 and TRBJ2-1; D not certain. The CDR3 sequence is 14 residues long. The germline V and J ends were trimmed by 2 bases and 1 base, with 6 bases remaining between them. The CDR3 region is CASSLLVSYNEQFF. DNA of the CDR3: TGTGCCAGCAGTTTACTAGTGTCCTACAATGAGCAGTTCTTC.

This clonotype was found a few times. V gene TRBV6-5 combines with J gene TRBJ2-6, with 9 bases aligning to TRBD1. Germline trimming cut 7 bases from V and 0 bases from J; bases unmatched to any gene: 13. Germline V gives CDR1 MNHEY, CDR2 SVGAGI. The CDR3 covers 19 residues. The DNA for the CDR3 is TGTGCCAGCATCACCCTCCGGGACAGGGCCGACTCTGGGGCCAACGTCCTGACTTTC. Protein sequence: CASITLRDRADSGANVLTF.

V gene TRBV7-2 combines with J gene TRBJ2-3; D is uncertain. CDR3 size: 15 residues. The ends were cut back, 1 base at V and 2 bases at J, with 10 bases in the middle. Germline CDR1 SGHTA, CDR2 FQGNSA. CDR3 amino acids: CASSLGSEFTDTQYF. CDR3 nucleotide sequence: TGTGCCAGCAGCTTAGGCTCAGAATTCACAGATACGCAGTATTTT.

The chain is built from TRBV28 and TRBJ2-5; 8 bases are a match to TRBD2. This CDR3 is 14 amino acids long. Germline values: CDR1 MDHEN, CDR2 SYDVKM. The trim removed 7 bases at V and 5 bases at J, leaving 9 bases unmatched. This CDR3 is CASTPRGGWETQYF. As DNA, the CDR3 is TGTGCCAGCACCCCACGGGGGGGGTGGGAGACCCAGTACTTC.

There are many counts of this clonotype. The CDR3 protein is CASSPGQDSSYEQYF. In DNA, the CDR3 is TGTGCCAGCTCACCAGGACAGGATAGCTCCTACGAGCAGTACTTC. The V gene is TRBV18, the J gene TRBJ2-7; 7 bases agree with TRBD1. Germline loops: CDR1 KGHSH, CDR2 LQKENI. The CDR3 loop spans 15 amino acids. V dropped 2 bases and J dropped 0; count of bases not matched to a gene: 4.

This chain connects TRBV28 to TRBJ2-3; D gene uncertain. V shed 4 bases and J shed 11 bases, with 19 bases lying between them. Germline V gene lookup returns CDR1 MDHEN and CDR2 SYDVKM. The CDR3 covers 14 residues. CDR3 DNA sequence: TGTGCCAGCAGTTCACCCCCTTGGGTCCGCGGGCAGTATTTT. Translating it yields CASSSPPWVRGQYF.